A single sample is the source of the 23 T cell receptor beta chains below, sequenced in a study of blood T cell repertoires in COVID-19. Assay: immunoSEQ multiplex PCR; the TCRdb copy retains only in-frame clones and omits some. The table includes over 100,000 clones, less than 90% detected once. Sequencing used peripheral blood. These receptors came from a woman aged 60-75 years with acute or convalescent COVID-19.

This sequence joins TRBV6-2 or TRBV6-3 and TRBJ1-2; no firm D call. V was pared by 2 bases and J by 8 bases, with 12 bases between. This CDR3 has 13 residues. CDR1 is MNHEY, CDR2 SVGEGT, per germline. CDR3 DNA: TGTGCCAGCAGTTACGGGCCATTCACGGGCTACACCTTC. As protein: CASSYGPFTGYTF.

The genes are TRBV18 and TRBJ2-7; 7 positions agree with TRBD1. Germline V gene sequence: CDR1 KGHSH, CDR2 LQKENI. There are 14 residues in the CDR3. The V and J ends lost 2 bases and 3 bases, in that order; junction bases with no gene match: 4. CDR3 sequence: CASSPGTDYYEQYF. The CDR3 coding sequence is TGTGCCAGCTCACCAGGGACAGACTACTACGAGCAGTACTTC.

The chain has TRBV19 and TRBJ2-7; D unclear. Germline loops: CDR1 LNHDA, CDR2 SQIVND (reference sequence). Trimming removed 5 bases at V and 3 bases at J, with 8 bases between. The CDR3 consists of 12 residues. The CDR3 DNA is TGTGCCAGTAGTGCGGAAGGCTACGAGCAGTACTTC. Protein product: CASSAEGYEQYF.

The rearrangement links TRBV24-1 to TRBJ2-5; TRBD1 agrees at 8 bases. The trim removed 4 bases at V and 4 bases at J, leaving 4 bases unmatched. The CDR3 length is 14 residues. Germline V gene sequence: CDR1 KGHDR, CDR2 SFDVKD. The CDR3 reads CATSDPTGAETQYF. The CDR3 bases are TGTGCCACCAGTGACCCGACAGGGGCAGAGACCCAGTACTTC.

This chain joins TRBV5-1 and TRBJ2-1, with 10 bases identical to TRBD2. V lost 0 bases and J lost 8; bases outside the gene matches: 14. CDR1 SGHRS and CDR2 YFSETQ come from the germline V gene. CDR3 size: 18 residues. CDR3 sequence (DNA): TGCGCCAGCAGCTTGGAAGGCGCTAGCGGGAGAGCGGGCCATGAGCAGTTCTTC. Its protein product is CASSLEGASGRAGHEQFF. The variable domain in full, with the rest retrieved from reference TRBV5-1 and TRBJ2-1, is KAGVTQTPRYLIKTRGQQVTLSCSPISGHRSVSWYQQTPGQGLQFLFEYFSETQRNKGNFPGRFSGRQFSNSRSEMNVSTLELGDSALYLCASSLEGASGRAGHEQFFGPGTRLTVL.

This clone has only a few counts. CDR3 amino acids: CASSGVGGSYNSPLHF. The CDR3 DNA is TGTGCCAGCAGTGGCGTCGGAGGGTCCTATAATTCACCCCTCCACTTT. The chain has TRBV28 and TRBJ1-6; D ambiguous. The CDR3 has 16 amino acids. Trimming took off 5 bases at V and 1 base at J, with 12 bases between the two ends. Looked up from germline, CDR1 is MDHEN and CDR2 is SYDVKM.

The chain joins TRBV5-6 to TRBJ2-2; TRBD1 aligns across 8 bases. CDR1 is SGHDT, CDR2 YYEEEE, per germline. There are 14 residues in the CDR3. The junction had 3 bases not matched to a gene; V was cut back by 7 bases and J by 1 base. The CDR3 DNA follows: TGTGCCAGCTCTGGACAGGGGAACACCGGGGAGCTGTTTTTT. This translates into CASSGQGNTGELFF.

The J gene is TRBJ1-3, the V gene TRBV7-9, with D possibly being TRBD1 (5 bases). This CDR3 contains 15 residues. Germline CDR1 is SEHNR and CDR2 is FQNEAQ (reference sequence). V lost 0 bases and J 0 bases, leaving 6 bases between the germline ends. The CDR3 DNA sequence: TGTGCCAGCAGCTTAGCCGGGGGCTCTGGAAACACCATATATTTT. Translation: CASSLAGGSGNTIYF.

The gene calls are TRBV24-1 and TRBJ1-5; TRBD1 aligns across 11 bases. The CDR3 has 16 amino acids. The V gene's germline CDR1 is KGHDR and CDR2 SFDVKD. After removal of 9 bases from V and 2 bases from J, the junction contained 8 bases not matched to a gene. CDR3 coding DNA: TGTGCCACCGGGACAGGGGGAAGGGGTGGCAATCAGCCCCAGCATTTT. Amino acids: CATGTGGRGGNQPQHF.

A single count supports this clone. The chain recombines TRBV5-1 with TRBJ1-1, with D possibly matching TRBD1 (5 bases). The CDR3 consists of 16 residues. From germline, CDR1 is SGHRS and CDR2 YFSETQ. Trimming took off 1 base at V and 6 bases at J, with 19 bases between the two ends. This CDR3 is CASSLTRTGPSAEAFF. CDR3 sequence (DNA): TGCGCCAGCAGCTTGACGCGCACAGGTCCTTCCGCTGAAGCTTTCTTT.

This chain uses TRBV28 with TRBJ2-1; tentatively, D is TRBD1 (5 bases). Germline V gene lookup returns CDR1 MDHEN and CDR2 SYDVKM. CDR3 length: 15 residues. V lost 3 bases and J 5 bases, leaving 14 bases between the germline ends. CDR3 in DNA: TGTGCCAGCAGTTTGGGGCTTCGATGGGACAATGAGCAGTTCTTC. As protein: CASSLGLRWDNEQFF.

J is TRBJ2-3 and V is TRBV5-1; TRBD1 agrees at 12 bases. Per germline, CDR1 SGHRS and CDR2 YFSETQ. Trimming took 4 bases from V and 3 from J; bases not matched to a gene: 6. The CDR3 runs to 16 residues. For the CDR3, the DNA is TGCGCCAGCAGCGGGACAGGGGGCGGTGGGACAGATACGCAGTATTTT. This gives the protein CASSGTGGGGTDTQYF.

V gene TRBV4-3 combines with J gene TRBJ2-1, with 7 bases aligning to TRBD2. This CDR3 region has 13 residues. Per germline, CDR1 LGHNA and CDR2 YSLEER. V lost 4 bases and J lost 8; bases outside the gene matches: 5. The CDR3 DNA reads TGCGCCAGCAGCCTCCGGACTAGAGATGAGCAGTTCTTC. Protein product: CASSLRTRDEQFF.

This chain links TRBV7-9 with TRBJ2-2; 7 bases match TRBD1. J was trimmed by 3 bases and V by 5 bases; bases with no gene match: 3. This CDR3 is built from 14 residues. Germline V gene lookup returns CDR1 SEHNR and CDR2 FQNEAQ (reference sequence). The CDR3 DNA sequence: TGTGCCAGCAGCCGGACAGGAGACACCGGGGAGCTGTTTTTT. It is translated as CASSRTGDTGELFF.

With respect to this clone: The same CDR3 is also encoded by other DNA sequences in this sample. CDR3 DNA sequence: TGCGCCAGCAGCCTCGCGACAGGAAGCAATCAGCCCCAGCATTTT. Its translation: CASSLATGSNQPQHF. This chain joins TRBV4-1 and TRBJ1-5, with D perhaps TRBD1 (6 bases). The germline V gene encodes CDR1 MGHRA and CDR2 YSYEKL. CDR3 size: 15 residues. Trimming shortened V by 4 bases and J by 1 base, and 11 bases separated the two germline ends.

The rearrangement links TRBV7-2 to TRBJ2-7, with D unclear. Germline loops: CDR1 SGHTA, CDR2 FQGNSA. This CDR3 is built from 12 residues. Trimming took off 4 bases at V and 7 bases at J, with 11 bases between the two ends. The CDR3 spells CASSSFRREQYF. CDR3 nucleotides: TGTGCCAGCAGCTCCTTCCGGCGGGAGCAGTACTTC.

The rearrangement joins TRBV6-6 to TRBJ1-3; 7 positions match TRBD1. Germline CDR1 is MNHNY and CDR2 is SVGAGI (reference sequence). The CDR3 extends over 15 amino acids. J lost 0 bases, V lost 6 bases, and 5 bases had no gene match. CDR3 sequence (DNA): TGTGCCAGCAGGGGACAGAGTACCTCTGGAAACACCATATATTTT. It specifies CASRGQSTSGNTIYF.

This chain links TRBV6-5 with TRBJ1-2; TRBD1 aligns across 8 bases. Unmatched junction bases numbered 8, after V lost 1 base and J lost 4 bases. The CDR3 has 16 residues. Germline V gives CDR1 MNHEY, CDR2 SVGAGI. Written as DNA, the CDR3 is TGTGCCAGCAGTTACTTGACAGGGGCGGAAAGCTATGGCTACACCTTC. As protein: CASSYLTGAESYGYTF.

V usage is TRBV2 and J usage is TRBJ2-7; 9 positions agree with TRBD1. With 3 bases clipped from V and 2 bases from J, the junction kept 5 bases outside the gene matches. CDR1 and CDR2 (germline): SNHLY, FYNNEI. This CDR3 region has 15 residues. CDR3: CASSDSGTGPYEQYF. The CDR3 DNA follows: TGTGCCAGCAGTGACAGCGGGACAGGGCCCTACGAGCAGTACTTC.

The V gene is TRBV20-1, the J gene TRBJ1-4; no firm D call. V lost 3 bases to trimming and J lost 6 bases, with 8 bases between them. CDR3 length: 12 residues. Germline V gene data show CDR1 as DFQATT and CDR2 as SNEGSKA (reference sequence). In DNA, the CDR3 is TGCAGTGCTAGTATGGCGGATGAAAAACTGTTTTTT. It translates to CSASMADEKLFF.

The chain recombines TRBV10-3 with TRBJ2-3, with TRBD1 matching over 7 bases. The CDR3 runs 18 residues. The germline CDR1 and CDR2 sequences are ENHRY and SYGVKD. J lost 3 bases, V lost 2 bases, and 14 bases had no gene match. The CDR3 here is CAISEAVGQKIVTDTQYF. The CDR3 bases are TGTGCCATCAGTGAGGCCGTGGGACAGAAAATTGTTACAGATACGCAGTATTTT.

The chain couples TRBV7-2 to TRBJ2-4; TRBD2 matches 9 bases. The CDR3 runs 18 residues. Germline V CDR1 and CDR2: SGHTA, FQGNSA. V lost 4 bases to trimming and J lost 1 base; unmatched junction nucleotides: 11. CDR3 coding DNA: TGTGCCAGCAGCTCCCGGGCTAGCGGGGAGGTGGCCAAAAACATTCAGTACTTC. It is translated as CASSSRASGEVAKNIQYF.

In DNA, the CDR3 is TGTGCCAGCAGTACCGGGACAGCGAACACTGAAGCTTTCTTT. Protein sequence: CASSTGTANTEAFF. The chain recombines TRBV6-5 with TRBJ1-1, with TRBD1 matching over 7 bases. Trimming at V came to 5 bases and at J to 1 base, leaving 4 bases not matched to a gene. The CDR3 has 14 amino acids. CDR1 is MNHEY, CDR2 SVGAGI, per germline.